The clone carrying this TCR beta chain has a count of ten or more. No antigen is known for it. The data stem from a study of T cell repertoires in cytomegalovirus infection. TCRdb used MiXCR to reprocess the reads, holding one entry per CDR3 protein. The data contain more than 50,000 distinct CDR3 sequences, about 33% of them singletons. This CDR3 contains 14 residues. Trimming pared 3 bases from V and 2 bases from J, leaving 11 bases between. The sequence derives from a human donor in good health (CMV status not recorded). Some clones in this sample may be carry-over from other donors' samples. The chain uses TRBV12-3 or TRBV12-4 and TRBJ2-7, with D perhaps given as TRBD1 or TRBD2 (6 bases each). The sequenced material came from PBMCs, sequenced either directly or after in vitro stimulation (not recorded which). The CDR3, as DNA: TGTGCCAGCAGTTTCGGGGGCGATACCTACGAGCAGTACTTC. It is translated as CASSFGGDTYEQYF.